This entry features one T cell receptor beta chain sequence. The method was immunoSEQ multiplex PCR; TCRdb's version includes in-frame clones alone and lacks a portion of them. The data show 150,000 to 200,000 clones, more than 75% seen once. The sample is drawn from a study of blood T cell repertoires in COVID-19. The CDR3 runs to 12 residues. Between the trimmed V and J ends, which lost 4 bases and 4 bases, there was a span of 8 bases. Germline values: CDR1 SQVTM, CDR2 ANQGSEA. V usage is TRBV29-1 and J usage is TRBJ2-1, with TRBD2 as a possible D gene (6 bases). This TCR came from a human donor in a cohort sampled during active COVID-19. The material sequenced was peripheral blood. This CDR3 is CSVGSGYNEQFF. The CDR3 DNA sequence: TGCAGCGTTGGGAGCGGGTACAATGAGCAGTTCTTC.